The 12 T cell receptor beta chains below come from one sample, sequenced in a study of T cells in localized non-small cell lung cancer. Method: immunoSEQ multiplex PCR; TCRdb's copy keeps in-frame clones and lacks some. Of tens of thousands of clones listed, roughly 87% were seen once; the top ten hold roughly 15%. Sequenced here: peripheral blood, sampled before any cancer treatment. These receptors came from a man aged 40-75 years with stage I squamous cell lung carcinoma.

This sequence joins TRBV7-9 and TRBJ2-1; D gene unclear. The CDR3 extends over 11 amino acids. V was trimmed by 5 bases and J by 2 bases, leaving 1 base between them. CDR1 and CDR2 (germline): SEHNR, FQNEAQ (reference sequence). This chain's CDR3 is CASSPYNEQFF. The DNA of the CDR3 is TGTGCCAGCAGCCCCTACAATGAGCAGTTCTTC. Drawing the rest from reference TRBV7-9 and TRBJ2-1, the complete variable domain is DTGVSQNPRHKITKRGQNVTFRCDPISEHNRLYWYRQTLGQGPEFLTYFQNEAQLEKSRLLSDRFSAERPKGSFSTLEIQRTEQGDSAMYLCASSPYNEQFFGPGTRLTVL.

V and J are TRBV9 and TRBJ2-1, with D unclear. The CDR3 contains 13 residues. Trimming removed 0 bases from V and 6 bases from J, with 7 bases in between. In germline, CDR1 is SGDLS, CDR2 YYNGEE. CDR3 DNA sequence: TGTGCCAGCAGCGTAGCAGGAAGCAATGAGCAGTTCTTC. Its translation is CASSVAGSNEQFF.

DNA for the CDR3: TGTGCCAGCAGCGCTCCAGGAGGACACGAGCAGTACTTC. It specifies CASSAPGGHEQYF. The chain is built from TRBV11-2 and TRBJ2-7, with D maybe TRBD2 (5 bases). V lost 5 bases and J lost 5, with 13 bases in between. Germline V gene sequence: CDR1 SGHAT, CDR2 FQNNGV. The CDR3 loop spans 13 amino acids.

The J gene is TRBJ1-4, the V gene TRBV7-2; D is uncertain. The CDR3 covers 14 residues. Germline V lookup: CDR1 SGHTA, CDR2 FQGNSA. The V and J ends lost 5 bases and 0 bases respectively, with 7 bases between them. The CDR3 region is CASSRSATNEKLFF. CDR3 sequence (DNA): TGTGCCAGCAGCCGGTCTGCAACTAATGAAAAACTGTTTTTT. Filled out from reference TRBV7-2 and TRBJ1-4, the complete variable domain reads GAGVSQSPSNKVTEKGKDVELRCDPISGHTALYWYRQSLGQGLEFLIYFQGNSAPDKSGLPSDRFSAERTGGSVSTLTIQRTQQEDSAVYLCASSRSATNEKLFFGSGTQLSVL.

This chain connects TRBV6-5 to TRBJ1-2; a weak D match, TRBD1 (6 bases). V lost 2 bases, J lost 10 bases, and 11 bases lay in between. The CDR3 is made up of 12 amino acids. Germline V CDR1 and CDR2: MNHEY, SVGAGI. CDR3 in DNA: TGTGCCAGCAGTTACGAAAGGACAGACTACACCTTC. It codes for CASSYERTDYTF.

The CDR3 spells CASSVKVGDTGELFF. CDR3 bases: TGTGCCAGCAGCGTAAAGGTGGGGGACACCGGGGAGCTGTTTTTT. V and J are TRBV9 and TRBJ2-2; D possibly matches TRBD1 or TRBD2 (5 bases each). Trimming left V 1 base short and J 3 bases short, with 10 bases between. The CDR3 runs 15 residues. Germline-derived CDR1 and CDR2 are SGDLS and YYNGEE.

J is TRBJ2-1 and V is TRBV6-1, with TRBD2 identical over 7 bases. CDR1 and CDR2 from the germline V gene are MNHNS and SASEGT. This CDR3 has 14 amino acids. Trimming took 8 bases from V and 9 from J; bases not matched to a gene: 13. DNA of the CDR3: TGTGCCAGCCTCTCGGTCGGGGGGAGTTTTGAGCAGTTCTTC. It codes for CASLSVGGSFEQFF.

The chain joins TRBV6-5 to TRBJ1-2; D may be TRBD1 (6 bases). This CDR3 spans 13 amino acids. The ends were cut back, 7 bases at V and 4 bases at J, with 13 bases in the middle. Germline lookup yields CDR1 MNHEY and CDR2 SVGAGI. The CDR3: CASTRTGTYGYTF. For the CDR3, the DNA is TGTGCCAGCACCAGAACAGGGACCTATGGCTACACCTTC.

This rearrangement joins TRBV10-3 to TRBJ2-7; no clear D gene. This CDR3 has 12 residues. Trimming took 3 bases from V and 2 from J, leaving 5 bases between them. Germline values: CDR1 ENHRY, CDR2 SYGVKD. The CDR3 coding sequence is TGTGCCATCAGTGAAGGCCCCTACGAGCAGTACTTC. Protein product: CAISEGPYEQYF.

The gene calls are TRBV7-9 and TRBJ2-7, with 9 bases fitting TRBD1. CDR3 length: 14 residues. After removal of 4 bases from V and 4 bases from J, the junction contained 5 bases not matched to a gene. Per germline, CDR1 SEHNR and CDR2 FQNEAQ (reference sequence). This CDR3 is CASSSGTGRYEQYF. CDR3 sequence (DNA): TGTGCCAGCAGCTCGGGGACAGGGCGATACGAGCAGTACTTC.

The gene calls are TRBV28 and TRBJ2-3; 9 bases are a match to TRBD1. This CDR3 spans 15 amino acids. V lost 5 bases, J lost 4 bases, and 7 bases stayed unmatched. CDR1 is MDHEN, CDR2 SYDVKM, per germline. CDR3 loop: CASSPTGGASDTQYF. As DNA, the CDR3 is TGTGCCAGCAGTCCCACAGGGGGCGCCTCAGATACGCAGTATTTT.

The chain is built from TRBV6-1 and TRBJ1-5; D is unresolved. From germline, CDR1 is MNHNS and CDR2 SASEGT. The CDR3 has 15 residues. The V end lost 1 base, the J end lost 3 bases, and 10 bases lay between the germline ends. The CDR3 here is CASSEDTSFNQPQHF. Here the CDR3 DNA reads TGTGCCAGCAGTGAAGATACTAGTTTCAATCAGCCCCAGCATTTT.